The rows below give T cell receptor beta chains drawn from one sample of a study of blood T cells in healthy people across ages. One entry per CDR3 protein, called by TCRdb with MiXCR from the 5' RACE reads. The sample shows fewer than 2,000,000 distinct CDR3 sequences, about 32% of them seen only once. The source material was blood. The receptor source for this set is a woman aged 25-40 years in good health. Each CDR3 is given with its conserved first and last residue. The D gene is left open where the match is weak. Clone size appears in some rows only: once, few, many, or a class for an expanded clone.

J	V	length	D	size	DNA	CDR3
TRBJ2-7	TRBV10-3	13	-	few	TGTGCCATCAGTGACCACAGAGGGAACGAGCAGTACTTC	CAISDHRGNEQYF
TRBJ2-1	TRBV4-1	17	TRBD2	-	TGCGCCAGCAGCCAAGATCGGAGACTAGCGGTTTACAATGAGCAGTTCTTC	CASSQDRRLAVYNEQFF
TRBJ2-7	TRBV6-1	17	-	few	TGTGCCAGCAGTGAATGGGGATTCCGGTCTAATAAACGCGAGCAGTACTTC	CASSEWGFRSNKREQYF
TRBJ2-3	TRBV7-9	15	-	-	TGTGCCAGCAGCGCCACCAGGGCTAGCACAGATACGCAGTATTTT	CASSATRASTDTQYF
TRBJ2-1	TRBV4-1	15	-	-	TGCGCCAGCAGCCAAGAGGCTAGCTCCTACAATGAGCAGTTCTTC	CASSQEASSYNEQFF
TRBJ1-2	TRBV6-5	14	-	-	TGTGCCAGCAGTTACTCGGACGGGGCTACTGGCTACACCTTC	CASSYSDGATGYTF
TRBJ2-7	TRBV10-3	12	-	-	TGTGCCATCACGGGGGATGCCCACGAGCAGTACTTC	CAITGDAHEQYF
TRBJ2-3	TRBV4-1	16	-	few	TGCGCCAGCAGCCAAGTTCTAGCGCCGAGCACAGATACGCAGTATTTT	CASSQVLAPSTDTQYF
TRBJ2-2	TRBV11-2	16	TRBD2	-	TGTGCCAGCAGCTTCCCGACTAGCGGGGTAAACGGGGAGCTGTTTTTT	CASSFPTSGVNGELFF
TRBJ2-1	TRBV5-1	13	-	few	TGCGCCAGCCCTACGCTGGGAAGCAATGAGCAGTTCTTC	CASPTLGSNEQFF
TRBJ2-5	TRBV6-5	16	TRBD2	-	TGTGCCAGCAGTTACTCCGGACTAGCGGGAGGGGAGACCCAGTACTTC	CASSYSGLAGGETQYF
TRBJ2-5	TRBV20-1	14	-	few	TGCAGTGCCAATGAACTAGTGGACCAAGAGACCCAGTACTTC	CSANELVDQETQYF
TRBJ2-7	TRBV12-3/TRBV12-4	14	TRBD1	-	TGTGCCAGCAGTGCGGACAGGGGTCCCTACGAGCAGTACTTC	CASSADRGPYEQYF
TRBJ2-1	TRBV20-1	16	TRBD2	-	TGCAGTGCGGACGAGACTAGCGGGAGGGTTGCAAATGAGCAGTTCTTC	CSADETSGRVANEQFF
TRBJ2-5	TRBV5-6	13	-	-	TGTGCCAGCGGCAGGAGGATGGAAGAGACCCAGTACTTC	CASGRRMEETQYF
TRBJ2-7	TRBV9	14	-	-	TGTGCCAGCAGCCCGCAGGCAGGGGACTACGAGCAGTACTTC	CASSPQAGDYEQYF
TRBJ2-1	TRBV20-1	17	TRBD2	-	TGCAGTGCTATCCGACTAGCGGGAGATACCTCCTACAATGAGCAGTTCTTC	CSAIRLAGDTSYNEQFF
TRBJ1-6	TRBV20-1	14	TRBD1	-	TGCAGTGCTAGAGATCAGACAGGGACATCACCCCTCCACTTT	CSARDQTGTSPLHF
TRBJ1-5	TRBV20-1	19	TRBD1	few	TGCAGCGCTAGAGCCCTCTTGGGGGCAGGGGGTTTAGGCAATCAGCCCCAGCATTTT	CSARALLGAGGLGNQPQHF
TRBJ2-7	TRBV14	13	-	few	TGTGCCAGCAGCCAAGATCTGGGTAACGAGCAGTACTTC	CASSQDLGNEQYF
TRBJ1-5	TRBV27	18	TRBD1	-	TGTGCCAGCAGTGCCGGGACAGGGCTCATAGATAGCAATCAGCCCCAGCATTTT	CASSAGTGLIDSNQPQHF
TRBJ1-1	TRBV15	15	TRBD1	-	TGTGCCACCAGCAGAACCCGACAGGGTAAGACTGAAGCTTTCTTT	CATSRTRQGKTEAFF
TRBJ2-1	TRBV28	18	TRBD2	-	TGTGCCAGCAGTTCTATGTTCGGTCGCGGGAGAGGCGGCAATGAGCAGTTCTTC	CASSSMFGRGRGGNEQFF
TRBJ2-1	TRBV30	13	-	-	TGTGCCTGGAAACCTGGCTCCTACAATGAGCAGTTCTTC	CAWKPGSYNEQFF
TRBJ1-4	TRBV28	18	-	-	TGTGCCAGCAGTTCCAACTGGGGCCGGACGGGCGGAGGTGAAAAACTGTTTTTT	CASSSNWGRTGGGEKLFF
TRBJ1-2	TRBV10-3	15	TRBD1	many	TGTGCCATCAGGCCTTCAGGGGGCGCGAACTATGGCTACACCTTC	CAIRPSGGANYGYTF
TRBJ1-4	TRBV9	14	TRBD1	few	TGTGCCAGCAGCGAGGGAGGGGGCAGGGGAAAACTGTTTTTT	CASSEGGGRGKLFF
TRBJ2-1	TRBV7-9	13	-	-	TGTGCCAGCAGCTTAGTCGTCCAGGGGGAGCAGTTCTTC	CASSLVVQGEQFF
TRBJ2-1	TRBV5-1	17	-	-	TGCGCCAGCAGCTCAGATAGCGAGAGCTACCCATACAATGAGCAGTTCTTC	CASSSDSESYPYNEQFF
TRBJ1-2	TRBV12-3/TRBV12-4	15	-	few	TGTGCCAGCAGCACTAATCTACAGGGAGACTATGGCTACACCTTC	CASSTNLQGDYGYTF
TRBJ2-3	TRBV10-3	16	TRBD2	few	TGTGCCATCAGGGGACTAGCGGGAGCGTCCATAGATACGCAGTATTTT	CAIRGLAGASIDTQYF
TRBJ2-3	TRBV20-1	16	TRBD2	-	TGCAGTGCTACCCCCGAAGCGGGGGGGCCAGGAGATACGCAGTATTTT	CSATPEAGGPGDTQYF
TRBJ2-2	TRBV4-1	15	-	few	TGCGCCAGCAGCCAAGATTGGGGGTATGCCGGGGAGCTGTTTTTT	CASSQDWGYAGELFF
TRBJ2-7	TRBV18	14	-	-	TGTGCCAGCTCACGGACACTCTCAGCCTACGAGCAGTACTTC	CASSRTLSAYEQYF
TRBJ2-1	TRBV10-3	14	-	-	TGTGCCATCAGTGATAGGGGCGAGGGAGAGACCCAGTTCTTC	CAISDRGEGETQFF
TRBJ2-3	TRBV4-1	17	TRBD2	few	TGCGCCAGCAGCCGCCCTAGCGGGGGGGCCAACACAGATACGCAGTATTTT	CASSRPSGGANTDTQYF
TRBJ2-5	TRBV11-2	15	TRBD2	many	TGTGCCAGCAGCTTAGAAAGACTAGCCCGGGAGACCCAGTACTTC	CASSLERLARETQYF
TRBJ2-5	TRBV5-1	14	-	many	TGCGCCAGCAGCCTACAGACTCCCCCAGAGACCCAGTACTTC	CASSLQTPPETQYF
TRBJ2-2	TRBV12-3/TRBV12-4	14	-	-	TGTGCCAGCAGCCCCACAGGGAGGGACGGGGAGCTGTTTTTT	CASSPTGRDGELFF
TRBJ2-6	TRBV7-2	18	-	few	TGTGCCAGCAGCCCTTCGAGTTACGGGAGCTCTGGGGCCAACGTCCTGACTTTC	CASSPSSYGSSGANVLTF
TRBJ1-2	TRBV6-2/TRBV6-3	14	TRBD1	-	TGTGCCAGCAGAACGGGACAGGGGACCTATGGCTACACCTTC	CASRTGQGTYGYTF
TRBJ2-1	TRBV11-2	14	-	-	TGTGCCAGCAGCTTCACTAGCCTCTACAATGAGCAGTTCTTC	CASSFTSLYNEQFF
TRBJ2-2	TRBV4-1	16	TRBD2	-	TGCGCCAGCAGCCCTTCTAAGGGACTATCTACCGGGGAGCTGTTTTTT	CASSPSKGLSTGELFF
TRBJ2-3	TRBV20-1	16	TRBD2	few	TGCAGTGCTAGAGGGGGGCTAGCGGGATCGGTAGATACGCAGTATTTT	CSARGGLAGSVDTQYF
TRBJ1-2	TRBV4-1	14	-	few	TGCGCCAGCAGCCCCCGCGAGGACCTAGGAAGCTACACCTTC	CASSPREDLGSYTF